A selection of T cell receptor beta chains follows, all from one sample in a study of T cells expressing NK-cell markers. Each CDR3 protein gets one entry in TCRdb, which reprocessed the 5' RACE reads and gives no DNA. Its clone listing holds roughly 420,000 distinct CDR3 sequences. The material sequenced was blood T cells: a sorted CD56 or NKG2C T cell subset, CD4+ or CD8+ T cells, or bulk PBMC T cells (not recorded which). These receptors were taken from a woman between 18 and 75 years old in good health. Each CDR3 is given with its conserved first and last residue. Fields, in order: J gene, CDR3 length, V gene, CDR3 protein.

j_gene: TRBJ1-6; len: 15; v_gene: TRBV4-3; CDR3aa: CASSYTGAGNSPLHF
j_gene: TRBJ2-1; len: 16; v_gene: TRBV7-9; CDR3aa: CASSPGMGTRGLEQFF
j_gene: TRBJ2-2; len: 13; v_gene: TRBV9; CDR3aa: CASSTHGSGELFF
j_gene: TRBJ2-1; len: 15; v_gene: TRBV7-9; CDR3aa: CASSPRVNSYNEQFF
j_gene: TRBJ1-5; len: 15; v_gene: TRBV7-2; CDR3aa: CASSLEVVGNQPQHF
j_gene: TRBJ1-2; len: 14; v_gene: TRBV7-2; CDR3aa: CASSFPGQGRGYTF
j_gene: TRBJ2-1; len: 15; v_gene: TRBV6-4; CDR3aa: CASSVSGGDHNEQFF
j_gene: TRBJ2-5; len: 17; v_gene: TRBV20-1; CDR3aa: CSARPGTPGGYQETQYF
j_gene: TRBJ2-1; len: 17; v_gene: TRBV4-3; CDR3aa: CASSQDRLREGRNEQFF
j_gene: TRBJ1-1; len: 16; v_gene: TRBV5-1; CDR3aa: CASSTSAGGTNTEAFF
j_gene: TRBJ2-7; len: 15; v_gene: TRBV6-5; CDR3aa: CASSYAIAGGYEQYF
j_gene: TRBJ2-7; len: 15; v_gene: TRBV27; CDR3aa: CASSPDRTSSYEQYF
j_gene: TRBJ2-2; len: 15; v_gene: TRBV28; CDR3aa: CASSWPLPSHGELFF
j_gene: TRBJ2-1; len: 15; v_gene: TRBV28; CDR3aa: CASKTGPESYNEQFF
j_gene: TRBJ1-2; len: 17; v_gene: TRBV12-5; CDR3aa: CASGYPTGMASGYGYTF
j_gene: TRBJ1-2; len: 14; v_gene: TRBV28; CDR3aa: CASSLGTPTYGYTF
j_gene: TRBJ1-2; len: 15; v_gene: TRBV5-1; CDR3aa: CASSLAGGAGYGYTF
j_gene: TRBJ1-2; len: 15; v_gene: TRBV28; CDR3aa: CASSLWGLDGYGYTF
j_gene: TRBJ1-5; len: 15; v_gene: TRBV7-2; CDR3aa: CASSLMTGENQPQHF
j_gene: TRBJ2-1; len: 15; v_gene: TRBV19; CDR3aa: CASSMDSVSYNEQFF